A selection of T cell receptor beta chains follows, all from one sample in a study of cytomegalovirus exposure and HLA in healthy donors. The protocol was immunoSEQ multiplex PCR, while the TCRdb copy is restricted to in-frame clones and leaves out a portion. The sample consists of 90,000 to 110,000 clones, 75% of them appearing once. The sequenced material came from PBMCs. Receptor source: a man aged 35 to 55 in good health and CMV-seronegative. Each CDR3 is given with its conserved first and last residue. The order of the fields is clone size, D gene, V gene, J gene, CDR3 protein, CDR3 DNA. The D gene is left open where the match is weak. The listing skips clone size in some rows; elsewhere it reads once, few, many or a size class.

few,-,TRBV7-9,TRBJ2-7,CASSLTFRDSNEQYF,TGTGCCAGCAGCCTAACTTTCAGGGATTCCAACGAGCAGTACTTC
-,-,TRBV19,TRBJ1-2,CASKQGGYGYTF,TGTGCCAGTAAACAGGGTGGCTATGGCTACACCTTC
once,-,TRBV21-1,TRBJ2-3,CARAGGGADTQYF,TGTGCCAGAGCGGGAGGAGGTGCAGATACGCAGTATTTT
once,TRBD1,TRBV11-3,TRBJ1-2,CASSSTQGLGYTF,TGTGCCAGCAGCTCCACACAGGGGTTAGGCTACACCTTC
-,TRBD1,TRBV11-2,TRBJ2-7,CASSLAQGAYEQYF,TGTGCCAGCAGCTTAGCCCAGGGGGCCTACGAGCAGTACTTC
-,-,TRBV30,TRBJ2-5,CAWSRTGAETQYF,TGTGCCTGGAGTAGAACGGGAGCAGAGACCCAGTACTTC
-,-,TRBV7-2,TRBJ2-7,CASSVSPSYEQYF,TGTGCCAGCAGCGTGAGTCCCTCCTACGAGCAGTACTTC
few,-,TRBV19,TRBJ1-1,CASSAGENTEAFF,TGTGCCAGTAGTGCGGGGGAGAACACTGAAGCTTTCTTT
-,TRBD1,TRBV18,TRBJ2-7,CASSHRDRAYEQYF,TGTGCCAGCTCACACCGGGACAGAGCCTACGAGCAGTACTTC
-,-,TRBV15,TRBJ2-7,CATSTVQGYEQYF,TGTGCCACCAGCACCGTTCAGGGCTACGAGCAGTACTTC
many,TRBD1,TRBV6-5,TRBJ1-2,CASSYSRTGGGYGYTF,TGTGCCAGCAGTTACTCGCGGACAGGGGGCGGCTATGGCTACACCTTC
-,TRBD1,TRBV6-6,TRBJ1-2,CASSPQGDSNYGYTF,TGTGCCAGCAGTCCCCAGGGGGACAGTAACTATGGCTACACCTTC
-,TRBD1,TRBV10-1,TRBJ2-7,CASSKAGTGSSYEQYF,TGCGCCAGCAGTAAAGCCGGGACAGGGAGCTCCTACGAGCAGTACTTC
-,TRBD1,TRBV4-1,TRBJ1-4,CASSHDERTGGAKRKLFF,TGCGCCAGCAGCCATGACGAACGGACAGGGGGCGCGAAAAGGAAACTGTTTTTT
-,-,TRBV11-2,TRBJ1-1,CASSLVRGLNTEAFF,TGTGCCAGCAGCTTAGTTCGGGGGTTGAACACTGAAGCTTTCTTT
once,TRBD1,TRBV2,TRBJ1-1,CASNRDRNTEAFF,TGTGCCAGCAACCGGGACAGAAACACTGAAGCTTTCTTT
-,-,TRBV25-1,TRBJ1-1,CASSDLVTEAFF,TGTGCCAGCAGTGACCTTGTCACTGAAGCTTTCTTT
-,-,TRBV6-5,TRBJ2-1,CASSGWDTAYNEQFF,TGTGCCAGCAGTGGATGGGACACCGCCTACAATGAGCAGTTCTTC